The 18 T cell receptor beta chains below were found in one sample sequenced in a study of blood T cell repertoires in COVID-19. The table came from immunoSEQ multiplex PCR; TCRdb's copy has only in-frame clones and leaves some out. Among about 140,000 clones listed, roughly 84% were seen once. Sequenced material: peripheral blood. The receptors shown here come from a woman aged 55 to 70 with acute or convalescent COVID-19.

The chain recombines TRBV5-1 with TRBJ1-1; no firm D call. The CDR3 totals 14 residues. Germline V gene sequence: CDR1 SGHRS, CDR2 YFSETQ. Trimming stripped 4 bases from V and 2 bases from J, with 12 bases between. In nucleotides, the CDR3 is TGCGCCAGCAGCCCCCAGGTATCCAACACTGAAGCTTTCTTT. Residues: CASSPQVSNTEAFF.

This sequence joins TRBV2 and TRBJ2-5; tentative D call: TRBD2 (5 bases). Between the trimmed V and J ends, which lost 5 bases and 5 bases, there was a span of 12 bases. CDR1 and CDR2 (germline): SNHLY, FYNNEI. CDR3 length: 13 residues. CDR3 sequence (DNA): TGTGCCAGCAGTTCCCGTCGCGGGGAGACCCAGTACTTC. Amino acids: CASSSRRGETQYF.

The chain employs TRBV28 and TRBJ2-7; weak D call: TRBD2 (6 bases). The germline gives CDR1 MDHEN, CDR2 SYDVKM. This CDR3 is 18 amino acids long. Trimming took off 5 bases at V and 1 base at J, with 24 bases between the two ends. The CDR3: CASSPPGGWGPPSYEQYF. The DNA of the CDR3 is TGTGCCAGCAGTCCTCCCGGGGGTTGGGGCCCCCCGTCCTACGAGCAGTACTTC. Using reference TRBV28 and TRBJ2-7 for the parts outside the CDR3, the full variable domain is DVKVTQSSRYLVKRTGEKVFLECVQDMDHENMFWYRQDPGLGLRLIYFSYDVKMKEKGDIPEGYSVSREKKERFSLILESASTNQTSMYLCASSPPGGWGPPSYEQYFGPGTRLTVT.

This clone was seen more than once but under ten times. At one boundary the junction diverges from the germline segment, which might be a read error. V and J are TRBV11-3 and TRBJ2-7, with a weak D call TRBD1 (5 bases). This CDR3 is built from 10 residues. CDR1 is SGHNT and CDR2 is YENEEA in the germline V gene. Written as DNA, the CDR3 is TGTGCCAGCAGCTTCGTTGGGGCACAGTTC. Translated: CASSFVGAQF.

The rearrangement links TRBV28 to TRBJ1-2, with 11 bases aligning to TRBD1. The CDR3 has 15 amino acids. Germline V gives CDR1 MDHEN, CDR2 SYDVKM. The ends lost 3 bases at V and 3 bases at J; junction bases unmatched: 3. Here the CDR3 DNA reads TGTGCCAGCAGTTTGGGGACAGGGGGGTACTATGGCTACACCTTC. The encoded protein is CASSLGTGGYYGYTF.

V usage is TRBV10-2 and J usage is TRBJ2-1; D ambiguous. Germline CDR1 reads WSHSY; CDR2 reads SAAADI. Trimming removed 3 bases at V and 7 bases at J, with 13 bases between. The CDR3 has 14 amino acids. CDR3 sequence (DNA): TGCGCCAGCAGTGATGCGAGCGTAAGTAATGAGCAGTTCTTC. Protein product: CASSDASVSNEQFF.

Concerning this clone itself: This same CDR3 is encoded by further DNA sequences in the sample. This sequence joins TRBV28 and TRBJ2-5; TRBD2 matches at 15 bases. The CDR3 has 16 residues. CDR1 is MDHEN and CDR2 is SYDVKM in the germline V gene. The V gene end was trimmed by 4 bases and the J gene end by 5 bases; junction bases not matched to a gene: 5. The CDR3 reads CASSSPGLAGGETQYF. The DNA of the CDR3 is TGTGCCAGCAGTTCTCCCGGACTAGCGGGGGGGGAGACCCAGTACTTC.

This clone was recorded a few times. The chain carries TRBV9 and TRBJ1-5; TRBD1 might be the D (5 bases). Germline lookup yields CDR1 SGDLS and CDR2 YYNGEE. Between the trimmed V and J ends, which lost 4 bases and 6 bases, there was a span of 14 bases. This CDR3 spans 14 amino acids. This CDR3 reads CASSLAGKGQPQHF. The CDR3 DNA follows: TGTGCCAGCAGCCTTGCAGGGAAAGGTCAGCCCCAGCATTTT.

V is TRBV20-1 and J is TRBJ2-7; perhaps TRBD1 as D (6 bases). V was shortened by 3 bases and J by 2 bases, with 17 bases between the two germline ends. Germline V gene lookup returns CDR1 DFQATT and CDR2 SNEGSKA (reference sequence). The CDR3 contains 15 residues. CDR3 DNA sequence: TGCAGTGCTAGTGGGCGGACAGCTACTACCTACGAGCAGTACTTC. It yields the protein CSASGRTATTYEQYF.

The V gene is TRBV7-2, the J gene TRBJ2-1, with D perhaps TRBD2 (6 bases). The CDR3 has 16 residues. Germline CDR1 reads SGHTA; CDR2 reads FQGNSA. Trimming cost V 5 bases and J 2 bases, with 16 bases left between them. In DNA form, the CDR3 reads TGTGCCAGCAGCCGCCCGGGAGCCCAGACCTACAATGAGCAGTTCTTC. Amino acid sequence: CASSRPGAQTYNEQFF. The full variable domain, with the rest looked up from reference TRBV7-2 and TRBJ2-1, is GAGVSQSPSNKVTEKGKDVELRCDPISGHTALYWYRQSLGQGLEFLIYFQGNSAPDKSGLPSDRFSAERTGGSVSTLTIQRTQQEDSAVYLCASSRPGAQTYNEQFFGPGTRLTVL.

The chain employs TRBV4-1 and TRBJ2-5; D remains unclear. The CDR3 extends over 17 amino acids. The V gene lost 4 bases and the J gene lost 1 base, with 19 bases spanning the gap. CDR1 is MGHRA, CDR2 YSYEKL, per germline. The CDR3 bases are TGCGCCAGCAGCCCCAACAACATCCTGGGCCCCCAAGAGACCCAGTACTTC. This codes for CASSPNNILGPQETQYF.

The V gene is TRBV30, the J gene TRBJ2-1; 7 nucleotides match TRBD1. V dropped 4 bases and J dropped 3; count of bases not matched to a gene: 9. CDR1 GTSNPN and CDR2 SVGIG come from the germline V gene (reference sequence). The CDR3 is made up of 15 amino acids. The CDR3 region is CAWTPAAGGYNEQFF. In DNA form, the CDR3 reads TGTGCCTGGACTCCTGCGGCAGGGGGCTACAATGAGCAGTTCTTC.

To note about this clone: The junction departs from germline at one end; a sequencing error may be responsible. The chain recombines TRBV28 with TRBJ1-2; D perhaps matches TRBD1 (5 bases). The CDR3 has 17 amino acids. Per the germline V gene, CDR1 is MDHEN and CDR2 is SYDVKM. This CDR3 is CAIRVFVSAHTNYGHTF. CDR3 DNA: TGTGCCATCAGGGTTTTTGTGTCCGCTCATACTAACTATGGCCACACCTTC.

The chain links TRBV10-1 to TRBJ2-7, with D possibly TRBD2 on 5 matching bases. Trimming removed 9 bases from V and 0 bases from J, with 6 bases in between. Per germline, CDR1 WNHNN and CDR2 SYGVQD (reference sequence). The length of the CDR3 is 11 residues. The CDR3 region is CASGSSYEQYF. The CDR3 DNA reads as TGCGCCAGTGGGAGCTCCTACGAGCAGTACTTC.

This CDR3 is CSVWDRGNTEAFF. CDR3 nucleotide sequence: TGCAGCGTATGGGACAGGGGGAACACTGAAGCTTTCTTT. J is TRBJ1-1 and V is TRBV29-1; 10 nucleotides match TRBD1. V shed 6 bases and J 1 base; nucleotides not matched to a gene: 2. CDR1 and CDR2 (germline): SQVTM, ANQGSEA. The CDR3 contains 13 residues.

The chain couples TRBV6-5 to TRBJ2-7, with TRBD1 as a possible D gene (6 bases). Germline V gene sequence: CDR1 MNHEY, CDR2 SVGAGI. With 2 bases removed from V and 13 bases from J, the gap between germline ends came to 12 bases. The CDR3 runs 11 residues. The CDR3 spells CASSYRGQLYF. As DNA, the CDR3 is TGTGCCAGCAGTTACCGCGGACAGCTTTACTTC.

The chain couples TRBV6-5 to TRBJ1-4, with D tentatively TRBD1 (5 bases). V dropped 6 bases and J dropped 7 bases, with 9 bases sitting between them. Germline V gene lookup returns CDR1 MNHEY and CDR2 SVGAGI. The CDR3 consists of 12 residues. CDR3 sequence reads: CASSRGSEKLFF. CDR3 nucleotide sequence: TGTGCCAGCAGCCGGGGGAGTGAAAAACTGTTTTTT.

This rearrangement joins TRBV27 to TRBJ2-7, with D possibly being TRBD1 (6 bases). Trimming pared 3 bases from V and 2 bases from J, leaving 8 bases between. Germline CDR1 reads MNHEY; CDR2 reads SMNVEV (reference sequence). The CDR3 consists of 13 residues. Here the CDR3 DNA reads TGTGCCAGCAGTTTGGACAGAACCTACGAGCAGTACTTC. Its translation is CASSLDRTYEQYF.